The next 30 T cell receptor beta chains were all read from a single sample in a study of T cells of healthy individuals. TCRdb processed the 5' RACE reads anew with MiXCR; each CDR3 protein has one entry. Here the sample spans roughly 87,000 distinct CDR3 sequences, 17% being singletons. The origin of the receptors is a human donor in good health.

This clonotype showed up many times. V and J are TRBV6-4 and TRBJ2-5, with 10 bases aligning to TRBD2. The CDR3 consists of 15 residues. Trimming at V came to 4 bases and at J to 2 bases, leaving 4 bases not matched to a gene. Per the germline V gene, CDR1 is MRHNA and CDR2 is SNTAGT. The chain's CDR3 is CASSVSGGEQETQYF. CDR3 sequence (DNA): TGTGCCAGCAGTGTAAGCGGGGGGGAGCAAGAGACCCAGTACTTC.

This clonotype occurred many times. This rearrangement joins TRBV28 to TRBJ1-1; D gene ambiguous. CDR3 size: 12 residues. The V and J ends lost 6 bases and 6 bases respectively, with 11 bases between them. Germline-derived CDR1 and CDR2 are MDHEN and SYDVKM. Here the CDR3 reads CASRGRRAEAFF. In DNA, the CDR3 is TGTGCCAGCAGGGGAAGAAGGGCTGAAGCTTTCTTT.

This clonotype has at least ten counts. The chain employs TRBV20-1 and TRBJ1-5; a weak D match, TRBD1 (5 bases). Looked up from germline, CDR1 is DFQATT and CDR2 is SNEGSKA (reference sequence). The CDR3 spans 13 residues. The ends were cut back, 3 bases at V and 4 bases at J, with 10 bases in the middle. This CDR3 is CSARTGGNQPQHF. The DNA of the CDR3 is TGCAGTGCTAGGACCGGGGGAAATCAGCCCCAGCATTTT.

The rearrangement uses TRBV20-1 and TRBJ2-3, with a weak D call TRBD2 (6 bases). Germline CDR1 reads DFQATT; CDR2 reads SNEGSKA (reference sequence). Trimming cost V 6 bases and J 1 base, with 11 bases left between them. The CDR3 contains 13 residues. This chain's CDR3 is CSADASGTDTQYF. The CDR3 DNA reads as TGCAGTGCGGATGCTAGCGGCACAGATACGCAGTATTTT.

This clonotype has just a few counts. The CDR3 DNA reads as TGTGCCAGCAGTTCCCCTCGGACAACTAATGAAAAACTGTTTTTT. This codes for CASSSPRTTNEKLFF. The chain combines TRBV28 with TRBJ1-4; D unclear. CDR3 size: 15 residues. Germline V lookup: CDR1 MDHEN, CDR2 SYDVKM. Trimming pared 4 bases from V and 0 bases from J, leaving 9 bases between.

The gene calls are TRBV27 and TRBJ2-1, with TRBD2 matching 7 bases. After removal of 5 bases from V and 0 bases from J, the junction contained 4 bases not matched to a gene. Germline V lookup: CDR1 MNHEY, CDR2 SMNVEV (reference sequence). The CDR3 is 15 residues long. The CDR3 nucleotides read TGTGCCAGCAGTCGCCTAGCGGCCTCCTACAATGAGCAGTTCTTC. Amino acid sequence: CASSRLAASYNEQFF.

This clonotype appeared a few times. V is TRBV28 and J is TRBJ2-5; D call uncertain. The CDR3 covers 13 residues. Trimming took off 3 bases at V and 0 bases at J, with 5 bases between the two ends. The germline V gene has CDR1 MDHEN and CDR2 SYDVKM. The CDR3 reads CASSFRYQETQYF. In DNA, the CDR3 is TGTGCCAGCAGTTTCCGGTACCAAGAGACCCAGTACTTC.

CDR3 sequence: CASRTDRYTEAFF. The CDR3 DNA reads as TGTGCCAGCAGAACCGACAGATACACTGAAGCTTTCTTT. The gene calls are TRBV7-2 and TRBJ1-1; perhaps TRBD1 as D (5 bases). CDR1 and CDR2 (germline): SGHTA, FQGNSA. V was shortened by 6 bases and J by 3 bases, with 11 bases between the two germline ends. This CDR3 is built from 13 residues.

This clonotype was found a few times. The rearrangement links TRBV20-1 to TRBJ1-2; D remains unclear. The CDR3 runs to 12 residues. Trimming took off 6 bases at V and 2 bases at J, with 10 bases between the two ends. Germline V gene data show CDR1 as DFQATT and CDR2 as SNEGSKA (reference sequence). The CDR3 nucleotides read TGCAGTGCCGGGGAGTTCAACTATGGCTACACCTTC. Amino acid sequence: CSAGEFNYGYTF.

The rearrangement joins TRBV20-1 to TRBJ1-6; the D gene is possibly TRBD1 (5 bases). V was shortened by 7 bases and J by 13 bases, with 23 bases between the two germline ends. This CDR3 region has 14 residues. The germline gives CDR1 DFQATT, CDR2 SNEGSKA (reference sequence). CDR3: CSGGRSWTDFPLHF. In nucleotides, the CDR3 is TGCAGTGGGGGACGATCTTGGACCGATTTCCCCCTCCACTTT.

The chain carries TRBV12-3 or TRBV12-4 and TRBJ1-1; 9 bases fit TRBD1. The length of the CDR3 is 13 residues. J lost 5 bases, V lost 5 bases, and 3 bases had no gene match. The CDR3 spells CASSTGGRTEAFF. CDR3 sequence (DNA): TGTGCCAGCAGTACAGGGGGCCGTACTGAAGCTTTCTTT.

This clonotype occurred many times. V gene TRBV5-6 combines with J gene TRBJ2-1; the D is unclear. CDR3 length equals 13 residues. CDR1 and CDR2 from the germline V gene are SGHDT and YYEEEE. V dropped 4 bases and J dropped 10 bases, with 15 bases sitting between them. Here the CDR3 DNA reads TGTGCCAGCAGCCCGGCTCCGAGGATGGAGCAGTTCTTC. This gives the protein CASSPAPRMEQFF.

This clonotype showed up many times. The rearrangement joins TRBV4-3 to TRBJ2-7; D gene ambiguous. Trimming removed 4 bases from V and 0 bases from J, with 10 bases in between. The CDR3 is 14 amino acids. CDR1 and CDR2 from the germline V gene are LGHNA and YSLEER. The chain's CDR3 is CASSPRLTSYEQYF. The CDR3 nucleotides read TGCGCCAGCAGCCCCCGCCTTACCTCCTACGAGCAGTACTTC.

V is TRBV7-2 and J is TRBJ2-1; D is possibly TRBD1 or TRBD2 (5 bases each). The CDR3 totals 15 residues. Trimming took 1 base from V and 2 from J, leaving 9 bases between them. The germline gives CDR1 SGHTA, CDR2 FQGNSA. In nucleotides, the CDR3 is TGTGCCAGCAGCTTAGTTGGGGGAGCCTACAATGAGCAGTTCTTC. It encodes CASSLVGGAYNEQFF.

The chain employs TRBV10-2 and TRBJ2-3; 9 nucleotides match TRBD1. From germline, CDR1 is WSHSY and CDR2 SAAADI. This CDR3 region has 14 residues. J gave up 9 bases and V 8 bases, and 12 bases lay outside the gene matches. The CDR3 DNA sequence: TGCGCCAGCGGGCTTCAAAGAGGACAGGGGACGCAGTATTTT. Its translation: CASGLQRGQGTQYF.

The chain carries TRBV4-3 and TRBJ2-3; D remains unclear. V was trimmed by 4 bases and J by 1 base, leaving 12 bases between them. Germline CDR1 is LGHNA and CDR2 is YSLEER. CDR3 length: 15 residues. CDR3 nucleotide sequence: TGCGCCAGCAGCCCCGGCGTGAGCCGCACAGATACGCAGTATTTT. It encodes CASSPGVSRTDTQYF.

This clonotype came up many times. This chain connects TRBV7-2 to TRBJ1-2; perhaps TRBD1 as D (5 bases). Germline values: CDR1 SGHTA, CDR2 FQGNSA. The V gene lost 4 bases and the J gene lost 0 bases, with 6 bases spanning the gap. This CDR3 has 13 amino acids. CDR3 sequence: CASSWGPNYGYTF. The CDR3 DNA follows: TGTGCCAGCAGCTGGGGACCTAACTATGGCTACACCTTC.

This clonotype was seen many times. The CDR3 sequence is CSATLAGSTDTQYF. The CDR3 coding sequence is TGCAGTGCTACTCTAGCGGGGAGCACAGATACGCAGTATTTT. V and J are TRBV20-1 and TRBJ2-3; 9 bases fit TRBD2. Unmatched junction bases numbered 2, after V lost 4 bases and J lost 0 bases. The CDR3 is made up of 14 amino acids. Germline V gene data show CDR1 as DFQATT and CDR2 as SNEGSKA (reference sequence).

This chain joins TRBV27 and TRBJ2-1; the D gene could be TRBD1 or TRBD2 (5 bases each). Trimming removed 5 bases at V and 3 bases at J, with 11 bases between. Germline V gives CDR1 MNHEY, CDR2 SMNVEV (reference sequence). CDR3 length: 14 amino acids. The DNA of the CDR3 is TGTGCCAGCAGTAGAGGGACCCACTACAATGAGCAGTTCTTC. This sequence encodes CASSRGTHYNEQFF.

This clonotype was counted between two and nine times. The CDR3 nucleotides are TGTGCCAGCAGCCCCCAATCAGGGAATGAGCAGTTCTTC. The encoded protein is CASSPQSGNEQFF. The chain uses TRBV13 and TRBJ2-1; D possibly corresponds to TRBD1 (5 bases). V was clipped by 5 bases and J by 7 bases, with 12 bases between them. CDR3 size: 13 residues. Germline V gene lookup returns CDR1 PRHDT and CDR2 FYEKMQ (reference sequence).

The chain links TRBV7-2 to TRBJ1-2, with D possibly being TRBD1 (6 bases). Germline V gene data show CDR1 as SGHTA and CDR2 as FQGNSA. This CDR3 region has 16 residues. The V end was cut by 5 bases, the J end by 0 bases, with 16 bases between. The CDR3: CASSPYSGQSNYGYTF. The CDR3 DNA follows: TGTGCCAGCAGCCCCTATTCGGGACAATCTAACTATGGCTACACCTTC.

This clonotype was observed a few times. The chain couples TRBV4-2 to TRBJ2-1; no clear D gene. Trimming removed 0 bases from V and 10 bases from J, with 13 bases in between. CDR3 length equals 14 residues. Germline CDR1 and CDR2: LGHNA and YNFKEQ. This chain's CDR3 is CASSQDISLREQFF. In DNA, the CDR3 is TGTGCCAGCAGCCAAGATATTAGCTTGCGGGAGCAGTTCTTC.

This chain uses TRBV28 with TRBJ1-5; D is unresolved. This CDR3 is 15 amino acids long. The V and J ends lost 5 bases and 3 bases respectively, with 14 bases between them. Germline-derived CDR1 and CDR2 are MDHEN and SYDVKM. In DNA, the CDR3 is TGTGCCAGCAGTAACTCAGGCCAGTTCAATCAGCCCCAGCATTTT. Translated, it gives CASSNSGQFNQPQHF.

V gene TRBV2 combines with J gene TRBJ1-1, with D hard to call. CDR1 is SNHLY, CDR2 FYNNEI, per germline. The V and J ends lost 6 bases and 1 base respectively, with 6 bases between them. CDR3 size: 12 residues. This CDR3 is CASRKTNTEAFF. In nucleotides, the CDR3 is TGTGCCAGCAGGAAAACGAACACTGAAGCTTTCTTT.

This clonotype has just a few counts. The rearrangement joins TRBV20-1 to TRBJ1-1; D gene uncertain. V was pared by 3 bases and J by 11 bases, with 13 bases between. Germline values: CDR1 DFQATT, CDR2 SNEGSKA (reference sequence). The CDR3 contains 11 residues. The CDR3 DNA is TGCAGTGCTAGTTTGAGGGTAGAGGCTTTCTTT. Translation gives CSASLRVEAFF.

This chain joins TRBV6-2 or TRBV6-3 and TRBJ2-3; tentatively, D is TRBD1 or TRBD2 (5 bases each). V lost 7 bases to trimming and J lost 4 bases, with 15 bases between them. The length of the CDR3 is 14 residues. CDR1 and CDR2 from the germline V gene are MNHEY and SVGEGT. The CDR3 spells CASTLNLGADTQYF. CDR3 nucleotide sequence: TGTGCCAGCACCCTCAATTTGGGGGCAGATACGCAGTATTTT.

This clonotype was counted a few times. This rearrangement joins TRBV18 to TRBJ1-2, with D perhaps TRBD1 (5 bases). The CDR3 is 13 amino acids. Germline lookup yields CDR1 KGHSH and CDR2 LQKENI. V lost 3 bases and J lost 4, with 9 bases in between. The CDR3: CASSPTGFYGYTF. In DNA, the CDR3 is TGTGCCAGCTCACCTACAGGTTTCTATGGCTACACCTTC.

This clonotype occurred a few times. The rearrangement joins TRBV3-1 to TRBJ2-5; possibly TRBD2 for D (6 bases). V lost 0 bases and J lost 4, with 9 bases in between. CDR1 is LGHDT and CDR2 is YNNKEL in the germline V gene (reference sequence). This CDR3 region has 14 residues. The CDR3 is CASSQDASAETQYF. The CDR3, as DNA: TGTGCCAGCAGCCAAGATGCTAGCGCAGAGACCCAGTACTTC.

The rearrangement joins TRBV28 to TRBJ1-2, with 7 bases matching TRBD1. Germline CDR1 is MDHEN and CDR2 is SYDVKM. Trimming removed 10 bases from V and 0 bases from J; junction bases left unmatched: 5. The length of the CDR3 is 13 residues. The CDR3 protein is CATRDSANYGYTF. CDR3 coding DNA: TGTGCCACCCGGGACAGTGCTAACTATGGCTACACCTTC.

At least ten counts were recorded for this clonotype. The germline gene is not matched at one end of the junction; a read error may be the cause. The chain is built from TRBV29-1 and TRBJ2-7; weak D call: TRBD2 (5 bases). The CDR3 has 12 amino acids. In germline, CDR1 is SQVTM, CDR2 ANQGSEA. Here the CDR3 reads CSVGLDGGGVNF. Written as DNA, the CDR3 is TGCAGCGTAGGACTCGACGGTGGAGGCGTGAACTTC.